This TCR beta chain was sequenced in a study of cytomegalovirus exposure and HLA in healthy donors. Study-wide findings and caveats: With later analysis, a missense DCLRE1C variant became linked to TCR beta V- and J-gene trimming.

Use of 60 Vbeta and 13 Jbeta primers characterized the PCR. Data came from immunoSEQ multiplex PCR; TCRdb stores just in-frame clones and leaves some out. The data show 200,000 to 250,000 clones, 82% seen once. Worth noting for this clone: Antigen unknown.

Germline V gene sequence: CDR1 SGHRS, CDR2 YFSETQ. The ends were cut back, 0 bases at V and 0 bases at J, with 9 bases in the middle. The CDR3 spans 15 residues. The receptor comes from a woman between 40 and 55 years old in good health and CMV-seronegative. This chain connects TRBV5-1 to TRBJ1-1, with D uncertain. The sequenced sample was PBMCs. CDR3 nucleotides: TGCGCCAGCAGCTTGGACGGTTCTCTGAACACTGAAGCTTTCTTT. It translates to CASSLDGSLNTEAFF.